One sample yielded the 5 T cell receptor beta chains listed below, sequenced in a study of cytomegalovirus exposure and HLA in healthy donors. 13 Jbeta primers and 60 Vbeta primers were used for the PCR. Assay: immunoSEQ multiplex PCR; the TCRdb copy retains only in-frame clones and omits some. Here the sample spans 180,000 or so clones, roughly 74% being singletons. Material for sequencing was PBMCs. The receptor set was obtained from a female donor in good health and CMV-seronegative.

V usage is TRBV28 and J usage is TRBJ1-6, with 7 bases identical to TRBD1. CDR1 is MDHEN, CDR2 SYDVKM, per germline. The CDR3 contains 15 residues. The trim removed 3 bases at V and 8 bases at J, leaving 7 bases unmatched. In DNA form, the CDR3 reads TGTGCCAGCAGTTTGTCGACAGGGATAGATTCACCCCTCCACTTT. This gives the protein CASSLSTGIDSPLHF.

The CDR3 region has the DNA TGTGCCAGTAAAGACAGGGGTTCTAATGAAAAACTGTTTTTT. It specifies CASKDRGSNEKLFF. The V call is TRBV19, the J call TRBJ1-4; 8 bases align to TRBD1. V shed 7 bases, J shed 3 bases, and the junction held 4 bases outside the gene matches. This CDR3 has 14 residues. CDR1 and CDR2 from the germline V gene are LNHDA and SQIVND (reference sequence).

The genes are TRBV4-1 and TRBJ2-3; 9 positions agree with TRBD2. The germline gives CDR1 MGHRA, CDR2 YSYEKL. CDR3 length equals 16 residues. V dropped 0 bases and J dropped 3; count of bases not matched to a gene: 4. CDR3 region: CASSQEGGGETDTQYF. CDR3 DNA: TGCGCCAGCAGCCAAGAAGGCGGGGGGGAGACAGATACGCAGTATTTT.

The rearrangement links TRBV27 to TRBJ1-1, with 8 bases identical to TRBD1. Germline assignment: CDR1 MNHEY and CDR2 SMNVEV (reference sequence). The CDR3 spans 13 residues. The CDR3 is CVTVGQGPSEAFF. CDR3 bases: TGTGTTACGGTCGGACAGGGACCGTCTGAAGCTTTCTTT.

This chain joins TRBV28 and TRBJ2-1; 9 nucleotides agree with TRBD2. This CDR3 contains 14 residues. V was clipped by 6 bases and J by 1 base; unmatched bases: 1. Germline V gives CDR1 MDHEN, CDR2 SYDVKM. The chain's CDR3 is CASRTSGSYNEQFF. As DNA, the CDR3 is TGTGCCAGCAGGACTAGCGGATCCTACAATGAGCAGTTCTTC.